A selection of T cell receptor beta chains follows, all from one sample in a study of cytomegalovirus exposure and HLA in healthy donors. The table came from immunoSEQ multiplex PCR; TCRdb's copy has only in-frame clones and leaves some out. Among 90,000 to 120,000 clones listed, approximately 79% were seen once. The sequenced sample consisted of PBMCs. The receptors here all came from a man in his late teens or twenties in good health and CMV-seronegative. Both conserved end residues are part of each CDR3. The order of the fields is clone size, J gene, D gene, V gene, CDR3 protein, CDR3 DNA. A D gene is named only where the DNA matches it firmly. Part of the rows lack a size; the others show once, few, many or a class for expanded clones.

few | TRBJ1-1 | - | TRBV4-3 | CASSQEGQWEGTFF | TGCGCCAGCAGCCAAGAGGGGCAATGGGAGGGAACTTTCTTT
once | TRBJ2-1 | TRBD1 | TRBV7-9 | CASSPQGQGYNEQFF | TGTGCCAGCAGCCCACAGGGGCAAGGGTACAATGAGCAGTTCTTC
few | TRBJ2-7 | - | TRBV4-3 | CASSQLQGSYEQYF | TGCGCCAGCAGCCAGTTACAGGGCTCCTACGAGCAGTACTTC
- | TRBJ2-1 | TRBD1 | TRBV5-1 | CASSPPGTGASNEQFF | TGCGCCAGCAGCCCGCCCGGGACAGGGGCCTCCAATGAGCAGTTCTTC
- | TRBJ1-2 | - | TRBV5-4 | CASSLDRDYGYTF | TGTGCCAGCAGCTTGGACAGGGACTATGGCTACACCTTC
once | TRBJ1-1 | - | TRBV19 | CASSIPGRGAEAFF | TGTGCCAGTAGTATCCCGGGGAGGGGCGCTGAAGCTTTCTTT
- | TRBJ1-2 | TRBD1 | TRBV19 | CASSIRTGTAYGYTF | TGTGCCAGTAGTATTCGGACAGGGACCGCCTATGGCTACACCTTC
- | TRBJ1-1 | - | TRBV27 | CASSFRMSGRTEAFF | TGTGCCAGCAGTTTCAGAATGTCGGGTCGGACTGAAGCTTTCTTT
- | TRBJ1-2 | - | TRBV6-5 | CASSTGTPYGYTF | TGTGCCAGCTCCACCGGGACACCTTATGGCTACACCTTC
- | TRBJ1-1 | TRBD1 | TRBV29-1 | CSVSTGGDYTEAFF | TGCAGCGTTTCGACAGGGGGCGATTACACTGAAGCTTTCTTT
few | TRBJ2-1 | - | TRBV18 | CASSQTRLGDNEQFF | TGTGCCAGCTCACAAACACGTCTGGGAGACAATGAGCAGTTCTTC
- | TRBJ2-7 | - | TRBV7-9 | CASSRGEQYF | TGTGCCAGCAGCCGCGGCGAGCAGTACTTC
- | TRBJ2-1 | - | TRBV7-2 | CASSRERSEQFF | TGTGCCAGCAGCAGGGAGCGGAGCGAGCAGTTCTTC